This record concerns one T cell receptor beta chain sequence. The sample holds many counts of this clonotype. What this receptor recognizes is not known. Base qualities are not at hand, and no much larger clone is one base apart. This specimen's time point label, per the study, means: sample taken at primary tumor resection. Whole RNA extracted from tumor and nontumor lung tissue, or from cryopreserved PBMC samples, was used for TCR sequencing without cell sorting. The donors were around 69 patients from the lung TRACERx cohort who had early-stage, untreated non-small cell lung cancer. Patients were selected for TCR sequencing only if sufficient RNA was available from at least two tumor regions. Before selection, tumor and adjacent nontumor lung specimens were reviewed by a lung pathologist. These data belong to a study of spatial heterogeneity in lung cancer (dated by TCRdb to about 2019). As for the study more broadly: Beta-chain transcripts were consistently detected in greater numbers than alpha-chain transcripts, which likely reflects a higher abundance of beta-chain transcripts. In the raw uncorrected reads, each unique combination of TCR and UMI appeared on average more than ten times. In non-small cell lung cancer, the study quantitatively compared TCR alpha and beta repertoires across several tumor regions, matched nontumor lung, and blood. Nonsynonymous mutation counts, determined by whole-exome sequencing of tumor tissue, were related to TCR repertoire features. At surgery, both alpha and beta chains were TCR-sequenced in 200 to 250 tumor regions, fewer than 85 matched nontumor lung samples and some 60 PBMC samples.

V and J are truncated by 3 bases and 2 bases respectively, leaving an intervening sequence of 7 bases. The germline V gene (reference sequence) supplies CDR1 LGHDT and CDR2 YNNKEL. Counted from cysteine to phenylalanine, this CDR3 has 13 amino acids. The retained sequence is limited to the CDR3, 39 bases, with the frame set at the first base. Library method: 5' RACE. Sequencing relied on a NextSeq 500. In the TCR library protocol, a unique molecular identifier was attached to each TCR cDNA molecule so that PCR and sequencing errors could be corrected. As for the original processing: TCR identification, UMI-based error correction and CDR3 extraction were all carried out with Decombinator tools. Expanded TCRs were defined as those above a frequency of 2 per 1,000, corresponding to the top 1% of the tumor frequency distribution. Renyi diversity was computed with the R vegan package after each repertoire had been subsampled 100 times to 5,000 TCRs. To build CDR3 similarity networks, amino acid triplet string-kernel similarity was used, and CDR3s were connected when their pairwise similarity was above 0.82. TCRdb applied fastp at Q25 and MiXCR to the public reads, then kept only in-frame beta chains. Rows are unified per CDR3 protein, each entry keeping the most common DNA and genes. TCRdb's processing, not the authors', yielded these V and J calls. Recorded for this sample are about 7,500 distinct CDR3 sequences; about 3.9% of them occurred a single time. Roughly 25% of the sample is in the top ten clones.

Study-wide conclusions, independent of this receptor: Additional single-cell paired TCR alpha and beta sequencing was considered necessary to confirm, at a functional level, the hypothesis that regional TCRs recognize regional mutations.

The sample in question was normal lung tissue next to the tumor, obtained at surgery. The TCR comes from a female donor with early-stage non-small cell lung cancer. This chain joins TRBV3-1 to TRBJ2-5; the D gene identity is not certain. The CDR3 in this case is CASSQDLQETQYF. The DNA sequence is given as TGTGCCAGCAGCCAGGATTTACAAGAGACCCAGTACTTC.